This T cell receptor (beta chain) was identified during a study of CD8+CD57+ T cells in acquired aplastic anemia listed by TCRdb under 2018. Regarding the complete study: DNA extracted from sorted CD4+ and CD8+ cells had a mean of about 3 ug, with a range of roughly 0.18 to 27.4 ug. For healthy donor samples, the average read count was approximately 10 million for CD4+ cells and around 12 million for CD8+ cells.

Profiling of TCR beta VDJ combinations and CDR3 sequences used genomic DNA as the template. An Illumina HiSeq 2000 was used for TCR repertoire sequencing. In the paper's pipeline: TRBV/TRBJ rearrangement plots, CDR3 size and DJ length profiles, and Simpson's diversity index were used to evaluate the repertoires. The immunodominant clone was defined as the most abundant DNA sequence in deep sequencing data. CDR3 amino acid sequences were screened for sharing across subjects and were compared with published repertoires and the VDJdb database. Clones were called with MiXCR by TCRdb after fastp trimmed the public reads at Q25, and only in-frame beta chains were retained. Entries are consolidated by CDR3 protein sequence, retaining the most common genes and DNA. The V and J calls, along with clone size, are taken from TCRdb and not from the paper's own processing. The sample includes over 200,000 distinct CDR3 sequences, with 61% observed a single time. The ten largest clones represent approximately 30% of the sample.

CDR1 SEHNR and CDR2 FQNEAQ are derived from the germline V gene (reference sequence). Taken from cysteine to phenylalanine, the CDR3 has 15 residues. Of the read, only the CDR3 DNA is kept; its 45 bases are in frame from base 1. V lost 5 bases and J lost 7 bases, and the count of bases not matched to a germline gene is 5. What the authors observed across the whole study: Although roughly 30 CD8+ CDR3 sequences were shared by patients and controls, these sequences appeared highly expressed in patients and within the immunodominant clones of patients. No significant difference in CD8+ Simpson's diversity was found between patients and healthy controls (P=0.060).

In its sample, this clonotype was seen a few times. Its binding antigen is unknown. No qualities accompany the bases; no much larger clone lies one base away. In this study, sorted CD4+ and CD8+ T cells from the blood of healthy subjects and of severe aplastic anemia patients had their TCR repertoires deep-sequenced. Ficoll-Paque density gradient centrifugation was used to isolate peripheral blood mononuclear cells. Before DNA extraction, CD4+ and CD8+ T cells were sorted with FACS or magnetic beads. This TCR derives from a human donor in good health. Sequenced material: sorted CD4+, CD8+, or CD8+CD57+ T cells (not recorded which) from PBMCs. Here the chain combines TRBV7-9 and TRBJ1-4; TRBD1 aligns with 12 central bases. At the DNA level, the sequence is TGTGCCAGCAGCCTAAGGGACAGGGGGCGTGAAAAACTGTTTTTT. Protein translation: CASSLRDRGREKLFF.